This T cell receptor beta chain was observed in a study of blood T cell repertoires in COVID-19. Study at large: Samples of COVID-19 (acute and convalescent) were obtained from the United States, Italy and Spain. Sources were T cells, B-cell-depleted T cells, or PBMCs; the material itself was cDNA or gDNA.

The Seattle patients joined while their infection was active and were tracked longitudinally afterward. Original methodology: Amplification of reference gene primers was used by the study to estimate nucleated cell counts. This table comes from immunoSEQ multiplex PCR, and its TCRdb copy is limited to in-frame clones, with some not included. The V and J calls and clone size come from that table; D and trimming were worked out from the DNA. Seen here are some 350,000 clones, about 88% observed once, and the top ten hold about 7.3%. Germline CDR1 and CDR2: SGDLS and YYNGEE. Deletions cut 3 bases from V and 2 bases from J, with 14 bases between. The length of the CDR3 is 15 residues.

The chain links TRBV9 to TRBJ1-2, with D perhaps TRBD1 (5 bases). The clonotype originates from a woman aged 70 to 79 with COVID-19, enrolled during active disease. The sequenced sample was peripheral blood. The CDR3 protein is CASSATGSGNYGYTF. The CDR3 DNA reads TGTGCCAGCAGCGCTACAGGTTCCGGGAACTATGGCTACACCTTC.